Presented here are 12 T cell receptor beta chains from one specimen sequenced in a study of cytomegalovirus exposure and HLA in healthy donors. The PCR made use of 60 Vbeta and 13 Jbeta primers. The assay was immunoSEQ multiplex PCR, and TCRdb's table has in-frame clones only and misses some. This table has under 200,000 clones, approximately 84% appearing once. Sequenced sample: PBMCs. The receptor source for this set is a male donor in good health and CMV-seropositive.

The chain combines TRBV6-5 with TRBJ1-2; 7 nucleotides align to TRBD1. Germline V gene sequence: CDR1 MNHEY, CDR2 SVGAGI. The V and J ends lost 4 bases and 1 base, in that order; junction bases with no gene match: 6. This CDR3 has 15 amino acids. CDR3 region: CASSWETGSNYGYTF. DNA of the CDR3: TGTGCCAGCAGTTGGGAGACAGGGAGTAACTATGGCTACACCTTC.

Here the CDR3 reads CASSDRGRAFF. For the CDR3, the DNA is TGTGCCAGCAGTGACAGGGGGCGAGCTTTCTTT. The chain couples TRBV28 to TRBJ1-1; 10 nucleotides agree with TRBD1. V gave up 5 bases and J gave up 10 bases; unmatched junction bases: 1. The CDR3 covers 11 residues. Per the germline V gene, CDR1 is MDHEN and CDR2 is SYDVKM.

The chain couples TRBV11-3 to TRBJ1-1; a possible D gene is TRBD1 (5 bases). The CDR3 has 14 amino acids. Trimming shortened V by 6 bases and J by 1 base, and 12 bases separated the two germline ends. Germline V CDR1 and CDR2: SGHNT, YENEEA. The CDR3 reads CASRGAGGNTEAFF. The CDR3, as DNA: TGTGCCAGCAGGGGCGCCGGGGGGAACACTGAAGCTTTCTTT.

This clone turned up a few times. The V gene is TRBV5-6, the J gene TRBJ1-6, with 9 bases matching TRBD1. The CDR3 loop spans 15 amino acids. Per germline, CDR1 SGHDT and CDR2 YYEEEE. V was clipped by 4 bases and J by 11 bases; unmatched bases: 10. Here the CDR3 DNA reads TGTGCCAGCAGCAATCGGGACAGGGACATGACACCCCTCCACTTT. Protein product: CASSNRDRDMTPLHF.

About this clone itself: Mismatch with germline at one junction end may stem from a read error. This chain connects TRBV7-9 to TRBJ2-1, with TRBD2 matching 11 bases. The germline CDR1 and CDR2 sequences are SEHNR and FQNEAQ (reference sequence). This CDR3 region has 12 residues. In nucleotides, the CDR3 is TGTTCCAGCAGCCTTAGCGGGAGGGGGGAGTTCTTC. It is translated as CSSSLSGRGEFF.

The chain has TRBV5-1 and TRBJ1-1, with D perhaps matching TRBD1 (6 bases). Trimming cost V 0 bases and J 3 bases, with 9 bases left between them. This CDR3 is built from 14 residues. Germline-derived CDR1 and CDR2 are SGHRS and YFSETQ. CDR3 coding DNA: TGCGCCAGCAGCTTGGGACAGGCCCACACTGAAGCTTTCTTT. Residues: CASSLGQAHTEAFF.

The CDR3 region is CASSVDGRGQYF. The CDR3 nucleotides are TGTGCCAGCTCGGTAGACGGCCGGGGGCAGTACTTC. The chain carries TRBV2 and TRBJ2-5, with D perhaps TRBD2 (6 bases). Germline assignment: CDR1 SNHLY and CDR2 FYNNEI. The length of the CDR3 is 12 residues. Trimming removed 8 bases from V and 11 bases from J, with 18 bases in between.

The chain carries TRBV13 and TRBJ1-2, with 9 bases that match TRBD1. The V and J ends lost 1 base and 7 bases, in that order; junction bases with no gene match: 16. This CDR3 region has 18 residues. Germline CDR1 is PRHDT and CDR2 is FYEKMQ (reference sequence). The CDR3 is CASSLAPPGQGVGSGYTF. Here the CDR3 DNA reads TGTGCCAGCAGCTTAGCCCCACCGGGACAGGGAGTAGGGAGTGGCTACACCTTC.

V and J are TRBV27 and TRBJ1-5; 9 bases line up with TRBD1. The CDR3 consists of 14 residues. CDR1 and CDR2 from the germline V gene are MNHEY and SMNVEV (reference sequence). V was clipped by 6 bases and J by 6 bases; unmatched bases: 6. The CDR3 nucleotides read TGTGCCAGCAGGCCTAGGGACAGGGTTCAGCCCCAGCATTTT. Translated: CASRPRDRVQPQHF.

The V and J genes are TRBV14 and TRBJ2-5; 11 positions agree with TRBD2. CDR1 and CDR2 (germline): SGHDN, FVKESK. V dropped 4 bases and J dropped 5; count of bases not matched to a gene: 9. This CDR3 contains 16 residues. CDR3 protein: CASSRTSGSRTETQYF. In nucleotides, the CDR3 is TGTGCCAGCAGCCGGACTAGCGGGTCCAGGACGGAGACCCAGTACTTC.

The V and J genes are TRBV14 and TRBJ2-1; D is unclear. With 1 base removed from V and 0 bases from J, the gap between germline ends came to 7 bases. Germline CDR1 SGHDN, CDR2 FVKESK. The CDR3 contains 15 residues. CDR3 sequence reads: CASSQGYSSYNEQFF. The CDR3 bases are TGTGCCAGCAGCCAAGGGTATAGCTCCTACAATGAGCAGTTCTTC.

This chain joins TRBV5-1 and TRBJ2-7; TRBD1 aligns across 8 bases. CDR3 size: 12 residues. CDR1 and CDR2 (germline): SGHRS, YFSETQ. With V trimmed by 5 bases and J by 6 bases, 4 bases remained unmatched. The DNA of the CDR3 is TGCGCCAGCAGATCAGGGGGCGGCGAGCAGTACTTC. Translated: CASRSGGGEQYF.